This TCR beta chain was sequenced in a study of brain T cells in children with intractable seizures. CDR3 length: 18 amino acids. The junction had 13 bases not matched to a gene; V was cut back by 4 bases and J by 9 bases. Per the germline V gene, CDR1 is SGHAT and CDR2 is FQNNGV. Measured with immunoSEQ multiplex PCR; TCRdb has only the in-frame clones, and not every one. The data contain 95,000 to 120,000 clones, 94% of them singletons. This specimen was peripheral blood, taken at surgery. This receptor was identified in a boy under three years old with hemimegalencephaly and intractable seizures. V is TRBV11-2 and J is TRBJ2-2, with 14 bases aligning to TRBD2. The CDR3 loop is CASSSPMGLAGVHRELFF. The CDR3 nucleotides read TGTGCCAGCAGCTCTCCTATGGGACTAGCGGGGGTACACCGGGAGCTGTTTTTT.